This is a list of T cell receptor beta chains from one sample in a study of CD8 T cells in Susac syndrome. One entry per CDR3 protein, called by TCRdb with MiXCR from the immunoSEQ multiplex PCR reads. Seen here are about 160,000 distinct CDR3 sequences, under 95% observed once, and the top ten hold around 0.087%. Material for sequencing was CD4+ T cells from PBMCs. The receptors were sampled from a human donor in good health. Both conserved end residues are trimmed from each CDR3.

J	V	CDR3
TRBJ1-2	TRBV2	ASSWGTGENYGYT
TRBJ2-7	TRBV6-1	ASSAFYEQY
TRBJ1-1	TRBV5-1	ASSSLTTLNTEAF
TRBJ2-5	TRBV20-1	RAEGGIHHQETQY
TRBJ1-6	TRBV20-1	SARDWGQGSYNSPLH
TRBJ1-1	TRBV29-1	SVAGALERLNTEAF
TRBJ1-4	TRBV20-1	SARDSGGLEKLF
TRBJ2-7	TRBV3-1	ASSQDGRGQY
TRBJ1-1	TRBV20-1	SAEEGGVNTEAF
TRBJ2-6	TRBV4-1	ASSRGQGAFSGANVLT
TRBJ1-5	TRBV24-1	ATSSGQGGQPQH
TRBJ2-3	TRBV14	ASSTTITDTQY
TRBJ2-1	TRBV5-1	ASSKVPGLAGGSYNEQF
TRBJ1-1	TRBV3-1	ASSQGQTNTEAF
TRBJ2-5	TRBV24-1	ATSLGTPKETQY
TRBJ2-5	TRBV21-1	ASSKGKTGVQETQY
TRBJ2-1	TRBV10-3	AISGSNEQF
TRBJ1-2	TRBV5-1	ASSLTGTGGQGYT
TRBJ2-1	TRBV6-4	ASSDGRHRSYNEQF
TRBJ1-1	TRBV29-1	SVEVTENTEAF
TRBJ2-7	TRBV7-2	ASSSTSGSDYEQY
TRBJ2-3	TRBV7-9	ASSLARADTQY
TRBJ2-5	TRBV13	ASSRQGGETQY
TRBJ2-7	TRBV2	ASIKGQVSYEQY
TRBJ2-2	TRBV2	ASSEGVGGDGTGELF
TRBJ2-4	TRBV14	ASSQLPDIQY
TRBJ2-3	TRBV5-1	ASAGGGGTDTQY
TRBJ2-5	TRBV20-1	SAPFSGRAAETQY
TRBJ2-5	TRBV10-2	ASSSLIGNQETQY
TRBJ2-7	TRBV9	ASSRGSSYEQY
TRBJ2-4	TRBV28	ASSWILGAKNIQY
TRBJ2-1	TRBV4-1	ASSQGWVRGTYNEQF
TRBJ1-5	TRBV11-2	ASSLGQLSNQPQH
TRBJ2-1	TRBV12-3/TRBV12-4	ASSLSRGYNEQF
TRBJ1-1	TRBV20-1	SASVRNTEAF
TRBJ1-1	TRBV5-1	ASSLEGGYTEAF
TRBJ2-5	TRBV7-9	ASSLRGTGQETQY
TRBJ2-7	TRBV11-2	ASSLWSDEQY
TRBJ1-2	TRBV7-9	ASSRSRTGSGGGYT
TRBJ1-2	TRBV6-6	ASRLDRASYGYT
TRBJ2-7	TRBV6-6	ASSYSNVEQY
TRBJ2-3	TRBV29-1	SVPRLAGADTQY
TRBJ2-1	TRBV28	ASSIWGGASEQF
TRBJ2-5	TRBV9	ASSVGSTGGEQETQY
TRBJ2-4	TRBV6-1	ASSEGGVNIQY
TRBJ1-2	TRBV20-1	SASSGFYGYT
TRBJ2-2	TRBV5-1	ASSPRAGGDSGELF
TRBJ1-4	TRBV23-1	ASSLIPTHKGEKLF
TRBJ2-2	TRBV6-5	ASSYSAGAINLLDTGELF
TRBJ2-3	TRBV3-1	ASSHGRVSTDTQY
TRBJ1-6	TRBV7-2	ASSFTWNSPLH
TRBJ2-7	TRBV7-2	ASSLRQGPFHEQY
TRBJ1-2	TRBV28	ASSSIDSHGYT
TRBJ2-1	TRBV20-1	SALKVTGHNEQF